The 10 T cell receptor beta chains below were found in one sample sequenced in a study of T cell responses to AZD1222 COVID-19 vaccine. The method was immunoSEQ multiplex PCR; TCRdb's version includes in-frame clones alone and lacks a portion of them. The data hold fewer than 200,000 clones, with more than 75% observed a single time. The source was peripheral blood, collected 28 days after the second AZD1222 dose. All receptors come from an adult who received the AZD1222 COVID-19 vaccine.

This clone was observed a few times. The CDR3 protein is CASSLVSGLNNEQFF. The CDR3 nucleotides are TGCGCCAGCAGCTTGGTTTCGGGACTTAACAATGAGCAGTTCTTC. The V call is TRBV5-1, the J call TRBJ2-1, with a possible D match to TRBD2 (6 bases). Germline V gene sequence: CDR1 SGHRS, CDR2 YFSETQ. This CDR3 comprises 15 residues. Trimming stripped 0 bases from V and 5 bases from J, with 12 bases between.

The chain links TRBV5-6 to TRBJ2-3; 7 nucleotides agree with TRBD1. The germline gives CDR1 SGHDT, CDR2 YYEEEE. The length of the CDR3 is 15 residues. After removal of 3 bases from V and 4 bases from J, the junction contained 8 bases not matched to a gene. CDR3 DNA: TGTGCCAGCAGCTGGGGGACAGTTCCTGCAGATACGCAGTATTTT. Protein sequence: CASSWGTVPADTQYF. The whole variable domain, remainder taken from reference TRBV5-6 and TRBJ2-3, is DAGVTQSPTHLIKTRGQQVTLRCSPKSGHDTVSWYQQALGQGPQFIFQYYEEEERQRGNFPDRFSGHQFPNYSSELNVNALLLGDSALYLCASSWGTVPADTQYFGPGTRLTVL.

The V and J genes are TRBV23-1 and TRBJ1-3; unclear D gene. TRBV23-1 is noted as an ORF with a role that remains uncertain. V lost 0 bases to trimming and J lost 0 bases, with 9 bases between them. CDR3 length: 16 residues. CDR3 in amino acids: CASSQSKRISGNTIYF. The CDR3 DNA follows: TGCGCCAGCAGTCAATCCAAAAGGATCTCTGGAAACACCATATATTTT.

The chain uses TRBV6-5 and TRBJ1-1; a possible D gene is TRBD1 (5 bases). The CDR3 contains 15 residues. CDR1 is MNHEY, CDR2 SVGAGI, per germline. The ends were cut back, 4 bases at V and 0 bases at J, with 12 bases in the middle. The CDR3 here is CASSSKGQVNTEAFF. Here the CDR3 DNA reads TGTGCCAGCAGTTCGAAGGGGCAGGTGAACACTGAAGCTTTCTTT.

The chain links TRBV5-1 to TRBJ2-7; D perhaps matches TRBD1 (5 bases). This CDR3 has 13 residues. The V and J ends lost 1 base and 5 bases respectively, with 10 bases between them. CDR1 SGHRS and CDR2 YFSETQ come from the germline V gene. The CDR3 sequence: CASSLRGGDEQYF. CDR3 nucleotide sequence: TGCGCCAGCAGCTTGAGGGGTGGGGACGAGCAGTACTTC. The full variable domain, with the rest looked up from reference TRBV5-1 and TRBJ2-7, is KAGVTQTPRYLIKTRGQQVTLSCSPISGHRSVSWYQQTPGQGLQFLFEYFSETQRNKGNFPGRFSGRQFSNSRSEMNVSTLELGDSALYLCASSLRGGDEQYFGPGTRLTVT.

This clone came up once. The chain couples TRBV19 to TRBJ2-7; 12 bases line up with TRBD2. The CDR3 totals 20 residues. After removal of 5 bases from V and 3 bases from J, the junction contained 20 bases not matched to a gene. Germline V lookup: CDR1 LNHDA, CDR2 SQIVND (reference sequence). The CDR3 here is CASSLQGATTSGSLLYEQYF. In nucleotides, the CDR3 is TGTGCCAGTAGTTTACAGGGGGCGACGACTAGCGGGAGTCTACTCTACGAGCAGTACTTC. Together with reference TRBV19 and TRBJ2-7, the CDR3 gives the full variable domain: DGGITQSPKYLFRKEGQNVTLSCEQNLNHDAMYWYRQDPGQGLRLIYYSQIVNDFQKGDIAEGYSVSREKKESFPLTVTSAQKNPTAFYLCASSLQGATTSGSLLYEQYFGPGTRLTVT.

The chain couples TRBV9 to TRBJ1-4, with a tentative D call TRBD1 (6 bases). V was pared by 4 bases and J by 8 bases, with 15 bases between. Germline V gene data show CDR1 as SGDLS and CDR2 as YYNGEE. The CDR3 extends over 14 amino acids. DNA of the CDR3: TGTGCCAGCAGCACACAGCCCCAGGGGGAAAAACTGTTTTTT. This sequence encodes CASSTQPQGEKLFF.

The CDR3 is CASRTPRGAGGYTF. The CDR3 DNA sequence: TGTGCCAGCAGGACCCCGAGGGGGGCGGGCGGCTACACCTTC. This sequence joins TRBV28 and TRBJ1-2; D is possibly TRBD1 (6 bases). Germline loops: CDR1 MDHEN, CDR2 SYDVKM. The V gene lost 6 bases and the J gene lost 8 bases, with 19 bases spanning the gap. The CDR3 is made up of 14 amino acids.

The J gene is TRBJ1-6, the V gene TRBV7-2, with 12 bases lining up with TRBD1. From germline, CDR1 is SGHTA and CDR2 FQGNSA. The CDR3 is 18 amino acids. Trimming at V came to 3 bases and at J to 7 bases, leaving 10 bases not matched to a gene. The CDR3 DNA sequence: TGTGCCAGCAGCTTTATACGGGACAGGGGGCGCGGGAATTCACCCCTCCACTTT. This encodes CASSFIRDRGRGNSPLHF.

The V gene is TRBV27, the J gene TRBJ2-5, with a weak D call TRBD2 (7 bases). CDR3 size: 15 residues. CDR1 is MNHEY, CDR2 SMNVEV, per germline (reference sequence). Between the trimmed V and J ends, which lost 3 bases and 3 bases, there was a span of 14 bases. In DNA, the CDR3 is TGTGCCAGCAGTTTTAGGGGGGGGCAGAAAGAGACCCAGTACTTC. Encoded protein: CASSFRGGQKETQYF.